A single sample is the source of the 26 T cell receptor beta chains below, sequenced in a study of identical twins (TCRdb year 2016). The library relied on 5' RACE. Sequencing relied on an Illumina HiSeq 2000. TCRdb reran the public reads through fastp at Q25 and MiXCR, keeping productive beta chains. Each entry merges the rows of one CDR3 protein and shows their most common DNA and genes. This sample gives more than 1.5 million distinct CDR3 sequences in total; less than 35% of them show up just once. More than 0.25% of the sample rests with the top ten. The specimen was cord blood. Receptors originate from a newborn girl in good health.

This clonotype has a handful of counts. The chain has TRBV11-2 and TRBJ2-3, with TRBD2 matching 8 bases. The junction had 8 bases not matched to a gene; V was cut back by 7 bases and J by 2 bases. The CDR3 runs 15 residues. Germline assignment: CDR1 SGHAT and CDR2 FQNNGV. The CDR3 DNA reads as TGTGCCAGCACAGTCGGGGGGGGCCCCACAGATACGCAGTATTTT. This gives the protein CASTVGGGPTDTQYF.

This clonotype turned up a few times. The rearrangement uses TRBV4-1 and TRBJ1-2, with a possible D match to TRBD1 (6 bases). The ends were cut back, 0 bases at V and 8 bases at J, with 19 bases in the middle. The CDR3 totals 16 residues. Germline V gene sequence: CDR1 MGHRA, CDR2 YSYEKL. CDR3 sequence: CASSQDNQLGARGYTF. Written as DNA, the CDR3 is TGCGCCAGCAGCCAAGATAACCAATTGGGGGCACGCGGCTACACCTTC.

The rearrangement links TRBV27 to TRBJ2-1, with D possibly TRBD1 on 5 matching bases. Judging by the DNA end, TRBJ2-7 fits better; the J call may be wrong. The CDR3 runs 16 residues. Germline V lookup: CDR1 MNHEY, CDR2 SMNVEV (reference sequence). CDR3 amino acids: CASWGTGVSSYNEQYF. In DNA form, the CDR3 reads TGTGCCAGTTGGGGCACTGGGGTAAGCTCCTACAATGAGCAGTACTTC.

This clonotype was recorded many times. The CDR3 DNA sequence: TGCAGTGCTAGAGACGGCAACGAGCAGTACTTC. Amino acids: CSARDGNEQYF. V is TRBV20-1 and J is TRBJ2-7; D gene unclear. V was clipped by 0 bases and J by 5 bases, with 5 bases between them. CDR1 is DFQATT and CDR2 is SNEGSKA in the germline V gene (reference sequence). The CDR3 runs 11 residues.

J is TRBJ1-2 and V is TRBV27; 7 bases fit TRBD1. V shed 3 bases, J shed 0 bases, and the junction held 7 bases outside the gene matches. This CDR3 contains 16 residues. CDR1 MNHEY and CDR2 SMNVEV come from the germline V gene (reference sequence). The CDR3 sequence: CASSLFSGTANYGYTF. CDR3 DNA: TGTGCCAGCAGTTTGTTTTCCGGGACAGCTAACTATGGCTACACCTTC.

This clonotype was seen at least ten times. The rearrangement uses TRBV5-1 and TRBJ1-1, with D hard to call. The CDR3 extends over 11 amino acids. Germline loops: CDR1 SGHRS, CDR2 YFSETQ. Trimming took off 6 bases at V and 4 bases at J, with 7 bases between the two ends. CDR3 sequence reads: CASNRGTEAFF. Here the CDR3 DNA reads TGCGCCAGCAACCGTGGCACTGAAGCTTTCTTT.

The chain couples TRBV30 to TRBJ2-7, with 11 bases that match TRBD2. CDR1 is GTSNPN and CDR2 is SVGIG in the germline V gene (reference sequence). Trimming removed 2 bases from V and 3 bases from J; junction bases left unmatched: 15. CDR3 length equals 18 residues. CDR3: CAWSRSGLAGRGLYEQYF. The CDR3 DNA follows: TGTGCCTGGAGTCGGTCAGGACTAGCGGGTAGGGGACTCTACGAGCAGTACTTC. Full variable domain (rest looked up from reference TRBV30 and TRBJ2-7): SQTIHQWPATLVQPVGSPLSLECTVEGTSNPNLYWYRQAAGRGLQLLFYSVGIGQISSEVPQNLSASRPQDRQFILSSKKLLLSDSGFYLCAWSRSGLAGRGLYEQYFGPGTRLTVT.

This clonotype was counted only a few times. The rearrangement links TRBV7-9 to TRBJ2-4; TRBD1 or TRBD2 may be the D gene (5 bases each). Trimming left V 1 base short and J 1 base short, with 11 bases between. The germline V gene encodes CDR1 SEHNR and CDR2 FQNEAQ (reference sequence). CDR3 size: 16 residues. For the CDR3, the DNA is TGTGCCAGCAGCTTAGGAGGGGAAGGTGCCAAAAACATTCAGTACTTC. It encodes CASSLGGEGAKNIQYF.

The chain joins TRBV4-1 to TRBJ2-1; D unresolved. CDR3 length: 17 amino acids. The V gene's germline CDR1 is MGHRA and CDR2 YSYEKL. Trimming shortened V by 3 bases and J by 2 bases, and 17 bases separated the two germline ends. The CDR3: CASSQRYVAETYNEQFF. In DNA, the CDR3 is TGCGCCAGCAGCCAGAGATACGTAGCTGAAACCTACAATGAGCAGTTCTTC.

The chain uses TRBV18 and TRBJ2-3; maybe TRBD1 (5 bases). Trimming removed 3 bases at V and 2 bases at J, with 12 bases between. This CDR3 is built from 15 residues. Germline CDR1 and CDR2: KGHSH and LQKENI. CDR3 protein: CASSPGQAITDTQYF. The CDR3 DNA reads as TGTGCCAGCTCACCGGGGCAGGCGATCACAGATACGCAGTATTTT.

This clonotype turned up a few times. The gene calls are TRBV20-1 and TRBJ2-4, with 12 bases aligning to TRBD1. Germline loops: CDR1 DFQATT, CDR2 SNEGSKA (reference sequence). The junction had 4 bases not matched to a gene; V was cut back by 2 bases and J by 8 bases. The CDR3 contains 14 residues. The DNA of the CDR3 is TGCAGTGCTAGACTGGGACAGGGGGCATACATTCAGTACTTC. This sequence encodes CSARLGQGAYIQYF.

The chain employs TRBV6-6 and TRBJ2-1, with D tentatively TRBD1 (6 bases). The length of the CDR3 is 16 residues. Trimming pared 2 bases from V and 4 bases from J, leaving 15 bases between. CDR1 is MNHNY, CDR2 SVGAGI, per germline (reference sequence). The CDR3 coding sequence is TGTGCCAGCAGTTACGGGGACATGTCTCGGTACAATGAGCAGTTCTTC. It translates to CASSYGDMSRYNEQFF.

V gene TRBV6-2 or TRBV6-3 combines with J gene TRBJ1-5; no clear D. Trimming took off 3 bases at V and 7 bases at J, with 7 bases between the two ends. Germline V gene sequence: CDR1 MNHEY, CDR2 SVGEGT. CDR3 length equals 12 residues. The CDR3 protein is CASSYWPQPQHF. The DNA for the CDR3 is TGTGCCAGCAGTTATTGGCCCCAGCCCCAGCATTTT.

The CDR3 DNA reads as TGTGCCAGTAGTATCGACGTGAGGCGCGGGTATAATTCACCCCTCCACTTT. The encoded protein is CASSIDVRRGYNSPLHF. The chain joins TRBV19 to TRBJ1-6; the D is unclear. CDR1 and CDR2 (germline): LNHDA, SQIVND (reference sequence). The V gene lost 3 bases and the J gene lost 4 bases, with 16 bases spanning the gap. This CDR3 is 17 amino acids long.

The chain carries TRBV7-2 and TRBJ2-3, with 9 bases matching TRBD2. V shed 3 bases and J 5 bases; nucleotides not matched to a gene: 9. Germline assignment: CDR1 SGHTA and CDR2 FQGNSA. This CDR3 spans 16 amino acids. As DNA, the CDR3 is TGTGCCAGCAGCTTTAAGGGCGGGGGGGCCGGAGATACGCAGTATTTT. Translated, it gives CASSFKGGGAGDTQYF. Complete variable domain (other parts from reference TRBV7-2 and TRBJ2-3): GAGVSQSPSNKVTEKGKDVELRCDPISGHTALYWYRQSLGQGLEFLIYFQGNSAPDKSGLPSDRFSAERTGGSVSTLTIQRTQQEDSAVYLCASSFKGGGAGDTQYFGPGTRLTVL.

As concerns this clonotype: A much bigger clone sits one base away, suggesting this may be a read error. The J gene is TRBJ2-7, the V gene TRBV24-1; D call uncertain. V was cut by 3 bases and J by 7 bases, with 15 bases left in between. This CDR3 has 14 amino acids. Germline CDR1 reads KGHDR; CDR2 reads SFDVKD. CDR3 residues: CATSDPVRVNEQYF. CDR3 nucleotide sequence: TGTGCCACCAGTGATCCCGTTAGGGTGAATGAGCAGTACTTC.

This chain joins TRBV5-1 and TRBJ2-7; 9 bases fit TRBD1. Trimming at V came to 1 base and at J to 4 bases, leaving 6 bases not matched to a gene. The length of the CDR3 is 15 residues. Germline CDR1 and CDR2: SGHRS and YFSETQ. DNA of the CDR3: TGCGCCAGCAGCTTGTCTGGGACAGGGTGGTACGAGCAGTACTTC. Translating it yields CASSLSGTGWYEQYF.

This clonotype was observed once. The junction departs from germline at one end; a sequencing error may be responsible. The genes are TRBV13 and TRBJ2-1; 11 nucleotides line up with TRBD2. Germline CDR1 PRHDT, CDR2 FYEKMQ (reference sequence). CDR3 length: 16 residues. CDR3 bases: TGTGCCAGCAGCTTCCCGTCTAGCGGGAGGTACAATGAGCTGTTCTTC. Translated: CASSFPSSGRYNELFF.

This clonotype was seen more than once but under ten times. The chain carries TRBV27 and TRBJ1-2; D unresolved. This CDR3 contains 16 residues. Germline V gives CDR1 MNHEY, CDR2 SMNVEV (reference sequence). V lost 1 base and J 4 bases, leaving 16 bases between the germline ends. CDR3 DNA sequence: TGTGCCAGCAGTTTATATCGAGAGGGCCTCGCCTATGGCTACACCTTC. It yields the protein CASSLYREGLAYGYTF.

The chain recombines TRBV4-2 with TRBJ1-5; TRBD1 aligns across 8 bases. This CDR3 has 14 amino acids. V dropped 0 bases and J dropped 6; count of bases not matched to a gene: 1. CDR1 is LGHNA and CDR2 is YNFKEQ in the germline V gene. This CDR3 reads CASSQEDRGQPQHF. CDR3 sequence (DNA): TGTGCCAGCAGCCAAGAAGACAGGGGTCAGCCCCAGCATTTT.

This clonotype has only a few counts. One end of the junction is discordant with germline, which a read error may explain. The chain recombines TRBV5-1 with TRBJ2-4; D is perhaps TRBD2 (5 bases). CDR1 is SGHRS and CDR2 is YFSETQ in the germline V gene. This CDR3 is 15 amino acids long. The CDR3 region has the DNA TGCGCCAGCAGCTTGGGGGATCTAGCCAAAAACATTCGGTACTTC. It specifies CASSLGDLAKNIRYF.

This clonotype was detected only once. This could be a read error, since a much larger clone is one nucleotide away. This chain joins TRBV29-1 and TRBJ2-4; 8 nucleotides match TRBD2. The germline V gene has CDR1 SQVTM and CDR2 ANQGSEA. V trimming: 1 base; J trimming: 15 bases; junction bases outside the gene matches: 20. The CDR3 contains 16 residues. The CDR3 DNA reads as TGCAGCGTTGAAGTCCGGGTAGCGGGGTTCCCAGAGACCCGGTACTTC. Translation: CSVEVRVAGFPETRYF.

In its sample, this clonotype was seen once. This may be a read error, as it is one base from a much larger clone. This chain joins TRBV11-2 and TRBJ2-5, with TRBD2 identical over 11 bases. The DNA end favors TRBJ2-1, so the J call may be wrong. CDR3 length equals 14 residues. Germline lookup yields CDR1 SGHAT and CDR2 FQNNGV. CDR3 region: CASSILAGEETQFF. DNA for the CDR3: TGTGCCAGTTCCATACTAGCGGGGGAAGAGACCCAGTTCTTC.

The chain recombines TRBV20-1 with TRBJ2-3; no reliable D call. CDR3 length: 13 amino acids. The V gene's germline CDR1 is DFQATT and CDR2 SNEGSKA (reference sequence). Trimming removed 5 bases from V and 4 bases from J, with 13 bases in between. The CDR3 loop is CSAAKTGADTQYF. DNA for the CDR3: TGCAGTGCTGCGAAAACTGGGGCAGATACGCAGTATTTT.

Notes on this clonotype: Possible read error: a much larger clone is one base away. The V gene is TRBV6-2 or TRBV6-3, the J gene TRBJ1-1, with 7 positions matching TRBD1. This CDR3 region has 13 residues. Germline-derived CDR1 and CDR2 are MNHEY and SVGEGT. The CDR3 DNA sequence: TGTGCCAGCAGTTCCAGGGGGAGGACTGAAGTTTTCTTT. Its protein product is CASSSRGRTEVFF.

This sequence joins TRBV7-2 and TRBJ1-2; unclear D gene. The CDR3 is made up of 15 amino acids. V was clipped by 4 bases and J by 2 bases, with 14 bases between them. In germline, CDR1 is SGHTA, CDR2 FQGNSA. CDR3 coding DNA: TGTGCCAGCAGCTCGCGTGGAACTCCCAACTATGGCTACACCTTC. Translated: CASSSRGTPNYGYTF.